This T cell receptor (beta chain) emerged from a study of shared clonotypes between healthy human individuals. Regarding this clone: Its target is unknown.

The repertoire was sequenced with immunoSEQ multiplex PCR; TCRdb's copy has only in-frame clones and lacks some. The sample shows some 2 million clones, about 95% of them seen only once. Overall study results and limits: Represented diversity (both genetic and exposure-history) was limited by the small number of donors.

Germline CDR1 reads SGDLS; CDR2 reads YYNGEE. Deletions cut 3 bases from V and 3 bases from J, with 8 bases between. The CDR3 has 13 amino acids. The sequenced material came from naive CD4+ T cells sorted from blood. The sample's subset: CD45RA+ positively selected. The gene calls are TRBV9 and TRBJ2-3; D remains unclear. This clonotype was obtained from a man aged 18-30 years in good health. This CDR3 is CASSDRVTDTQYF. The CDR3 DNA sequence: TGTGCCAGCAGCGACCGAGTAACAGATACGCAGTATTTT.